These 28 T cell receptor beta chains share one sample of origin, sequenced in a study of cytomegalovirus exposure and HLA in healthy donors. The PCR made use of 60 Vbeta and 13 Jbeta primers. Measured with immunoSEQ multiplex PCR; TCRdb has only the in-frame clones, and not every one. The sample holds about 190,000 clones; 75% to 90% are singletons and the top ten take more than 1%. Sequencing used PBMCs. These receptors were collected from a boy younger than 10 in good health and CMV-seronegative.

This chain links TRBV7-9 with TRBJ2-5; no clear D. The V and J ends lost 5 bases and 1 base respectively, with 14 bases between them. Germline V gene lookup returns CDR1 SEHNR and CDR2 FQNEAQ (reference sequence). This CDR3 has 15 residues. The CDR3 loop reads CASSPVPTAQETQYF. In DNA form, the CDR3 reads TGTGCCAGCAGCCCAGTCCCCACAGCCCAAGAGACCCAGTACTTC.

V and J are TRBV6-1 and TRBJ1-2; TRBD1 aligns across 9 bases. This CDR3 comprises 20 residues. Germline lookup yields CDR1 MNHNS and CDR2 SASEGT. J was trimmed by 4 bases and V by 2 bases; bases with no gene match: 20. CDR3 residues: CASSETAPGQGPSSLYGYTF. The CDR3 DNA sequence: TGTGCCAGCAGTGAAACCGCCCCGGGACAGGGCCCTTCTTCTCTCTATGGCTACACCTTC.

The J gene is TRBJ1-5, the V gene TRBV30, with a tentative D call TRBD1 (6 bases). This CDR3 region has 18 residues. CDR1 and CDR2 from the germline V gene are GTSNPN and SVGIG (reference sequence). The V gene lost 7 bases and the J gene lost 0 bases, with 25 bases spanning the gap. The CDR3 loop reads CAFSPGQRPMVSNQPQHF. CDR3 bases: TGTGCCTTTAGCCCCGGACAGCGCCCGATGGTTAGCAATCAGCCCCAGCATTTT.

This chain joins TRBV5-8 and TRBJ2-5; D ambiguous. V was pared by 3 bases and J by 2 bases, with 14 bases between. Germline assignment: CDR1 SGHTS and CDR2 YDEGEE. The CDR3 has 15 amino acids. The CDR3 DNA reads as TGTGCCAGCAGCTCCCTTACATGGAGTCAAGAGACCCAGTACTTC. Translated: CASSSLTWSQETQYF.

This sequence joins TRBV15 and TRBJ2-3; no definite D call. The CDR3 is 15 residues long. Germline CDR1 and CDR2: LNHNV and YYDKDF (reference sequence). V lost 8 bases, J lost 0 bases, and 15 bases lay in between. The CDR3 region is CATFALETSTDTQYF. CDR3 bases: TGTGCCACCTTCGCGCTTGAGACTAGCACAGATACGCAGTATTTT.

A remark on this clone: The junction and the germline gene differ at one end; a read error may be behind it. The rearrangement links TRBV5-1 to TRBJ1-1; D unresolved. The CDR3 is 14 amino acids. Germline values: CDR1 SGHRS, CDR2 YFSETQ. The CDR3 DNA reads TGCACCAGCAGCTTGGATCTCTTCGGGACTGAAGCTTTCTTT. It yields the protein CTSSLDLFGTEAFF.

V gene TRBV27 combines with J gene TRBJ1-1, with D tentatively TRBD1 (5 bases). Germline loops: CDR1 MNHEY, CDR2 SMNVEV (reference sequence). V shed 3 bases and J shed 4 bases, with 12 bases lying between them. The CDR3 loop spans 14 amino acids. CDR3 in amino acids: CASSFRGRVTEAFF. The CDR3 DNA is TGTGCCAGCAGTTTTCGGGGGAGAGTCACTGAAGCTTTCTTT.

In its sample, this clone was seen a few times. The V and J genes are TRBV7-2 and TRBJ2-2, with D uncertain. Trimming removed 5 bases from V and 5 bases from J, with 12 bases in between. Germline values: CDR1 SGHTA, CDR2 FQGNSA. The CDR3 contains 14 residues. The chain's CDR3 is CASSPLPQTGELFF. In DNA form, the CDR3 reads TGTGCCAGCAGCCCCCTCCCCCAGACCGGGGAGCTGTTTTTT.

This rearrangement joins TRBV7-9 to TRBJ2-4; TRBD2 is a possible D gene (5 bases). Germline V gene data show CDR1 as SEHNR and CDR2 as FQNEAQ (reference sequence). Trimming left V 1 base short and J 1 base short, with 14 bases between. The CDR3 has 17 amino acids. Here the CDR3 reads CASSLVSGVGAKNIQYF. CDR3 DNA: TGTGCCAGCAGCTTAGTTTCCGGGGTGGGTGCCAAAAACATTCAGTACTTC.

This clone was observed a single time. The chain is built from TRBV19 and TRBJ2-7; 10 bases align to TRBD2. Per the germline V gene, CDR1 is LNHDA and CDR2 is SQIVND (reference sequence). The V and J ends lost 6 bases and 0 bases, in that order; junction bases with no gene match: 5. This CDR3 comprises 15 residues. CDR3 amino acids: CASSKGLAVSYEQYF. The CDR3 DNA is TGTGCCAGTAGCAAAGGACTAGCGGTCTCCTACGAGCAGTACTTC.

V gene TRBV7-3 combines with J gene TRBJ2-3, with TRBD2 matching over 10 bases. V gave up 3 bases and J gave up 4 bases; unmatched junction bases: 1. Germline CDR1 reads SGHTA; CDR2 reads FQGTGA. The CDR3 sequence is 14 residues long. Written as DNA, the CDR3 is TGTGCCAGCAGCTTTCTAGCGGGAGCAGATACGCAGTATTTT. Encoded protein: CASSFLAGADTQYF.

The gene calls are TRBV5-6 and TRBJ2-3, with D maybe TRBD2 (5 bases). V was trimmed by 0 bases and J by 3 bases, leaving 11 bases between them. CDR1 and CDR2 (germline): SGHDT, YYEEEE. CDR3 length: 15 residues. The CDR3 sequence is CASSLAEGYTDTQYF. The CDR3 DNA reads TGTGCCAGCAGCTTGGCCGAGGGTTATACAGATACGCAGTATTTT.

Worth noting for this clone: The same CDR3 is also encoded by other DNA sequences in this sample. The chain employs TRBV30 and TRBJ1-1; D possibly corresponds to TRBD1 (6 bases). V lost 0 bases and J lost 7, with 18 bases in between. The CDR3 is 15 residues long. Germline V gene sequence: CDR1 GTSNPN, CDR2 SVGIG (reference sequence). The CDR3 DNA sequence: TGTGCCTGGAGTGTACAGGGACTACCTGCCTTTGAAGCTTTCTTT. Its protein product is CAWSVQGLPAFEAFF.

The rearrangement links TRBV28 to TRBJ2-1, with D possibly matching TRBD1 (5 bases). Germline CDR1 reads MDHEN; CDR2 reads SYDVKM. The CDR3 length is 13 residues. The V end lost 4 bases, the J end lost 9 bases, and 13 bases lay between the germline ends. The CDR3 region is CASSSDPRGEQFF. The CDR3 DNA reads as TGTGCCAGCAGTTCGGACCCAAGGGGTGAGCAGTTCTTC. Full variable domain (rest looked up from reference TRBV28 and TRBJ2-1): DVKVTQSSRYLVKRTGEKVFLECVQDMDHENMFWYRQDPGLGLRLIYFSYDVKMKEKGDIPEGYSVSREKKERFSLILESASTNQTSMYLCASSSDPRGEQFFGPGTRLTVL.

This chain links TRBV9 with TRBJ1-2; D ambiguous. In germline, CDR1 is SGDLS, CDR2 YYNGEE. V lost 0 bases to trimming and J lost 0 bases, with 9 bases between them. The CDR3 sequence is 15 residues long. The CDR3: CASSVGQIANYGYTF. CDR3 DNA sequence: TGTGCCAGCAGCGTAGGGCAGATCGCTAACTATGGCTACACCTTC.

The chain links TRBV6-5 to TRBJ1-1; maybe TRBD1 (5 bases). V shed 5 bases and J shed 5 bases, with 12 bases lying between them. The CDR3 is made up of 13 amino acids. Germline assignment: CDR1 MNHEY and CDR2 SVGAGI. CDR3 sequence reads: CASSTPGRTEAFF. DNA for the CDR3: TGTGCCAGCAGTACTCCAGGGAGGACTGAAGCTTTCTTT.

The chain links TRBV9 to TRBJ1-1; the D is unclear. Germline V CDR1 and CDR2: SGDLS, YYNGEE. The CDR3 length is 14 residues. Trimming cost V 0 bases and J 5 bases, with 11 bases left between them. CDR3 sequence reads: CASSVVTAITEAFF. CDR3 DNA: TGTGCCAGCAGCGTAGTTACAGCCATTACTGAAGCTTTCTTT. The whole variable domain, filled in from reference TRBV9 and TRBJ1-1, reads DSGVTQTPKHLITATGQRVTLRCSPRSGDLSVYWYQQSLDQGLQFLIQYYNGEERAKGNILERFSAQQFPDLHSELNLSSLELGDSALYFCASSVVTAITEAFFGQGTRLTVV.

CDR3 residues: CASSSIGGAGANVLTF. The CDR3 DNA is TGTGCCAGCAGCTCCATAGGAGGGGCTGGGGCCAACGTCCTGACTTTC. The V and J genes are TRBV7-3 and TRBJ2-6; D might be TRBD2 (6 bases). Per germline, CDR1 SGHTA and CDR2 FQGTGA. The V end lost 4 bases, the J end lost 2 bases, and 12 bases lay between the germline ends. This CDR3 region has 16 residues.

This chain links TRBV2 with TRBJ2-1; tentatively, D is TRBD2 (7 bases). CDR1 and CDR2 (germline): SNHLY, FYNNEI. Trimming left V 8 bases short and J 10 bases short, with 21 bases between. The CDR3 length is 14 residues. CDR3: CASSEGGASTEQFF. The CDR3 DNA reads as TGTGCCAGCTCCGAAGGGGGGGCTAGCACAGAGCAGTTCTTC.

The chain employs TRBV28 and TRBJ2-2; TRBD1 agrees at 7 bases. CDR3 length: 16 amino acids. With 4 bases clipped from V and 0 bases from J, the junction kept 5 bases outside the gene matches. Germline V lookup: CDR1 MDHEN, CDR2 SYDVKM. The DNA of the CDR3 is TGTGCCAGCAGTTCCCGACAGGGAACGAACACCGGGGAGCTGTTTTTT. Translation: CASSSRQGTNTGELFF.

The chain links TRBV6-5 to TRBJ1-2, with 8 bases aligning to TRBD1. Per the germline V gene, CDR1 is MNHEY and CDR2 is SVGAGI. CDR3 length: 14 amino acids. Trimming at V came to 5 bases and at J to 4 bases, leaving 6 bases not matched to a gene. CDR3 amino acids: CASSARDRFYGYTF. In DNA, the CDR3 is TGTGCCAGCAGTGCCCGGGACAGGTTCTATGGCTACACCTTC.

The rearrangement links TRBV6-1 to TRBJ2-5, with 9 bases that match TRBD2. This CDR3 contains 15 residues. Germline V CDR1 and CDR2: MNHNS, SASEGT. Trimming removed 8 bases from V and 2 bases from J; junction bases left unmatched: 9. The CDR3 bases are TGTGCCAGCCGGAATTCTCTAGCGGGACAAGAGACCCAGTACTTC. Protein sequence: CASRNSLAGQETQYF.

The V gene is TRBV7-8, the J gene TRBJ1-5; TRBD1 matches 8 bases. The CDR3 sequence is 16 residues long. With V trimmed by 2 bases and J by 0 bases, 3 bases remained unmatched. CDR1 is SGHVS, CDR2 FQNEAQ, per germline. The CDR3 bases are TGTGCCAGCAGCTTAAGGACAGGGCCTAGCAATCAGCCCCAGCATTTT. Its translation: CASSLRTGPSNQPQHF. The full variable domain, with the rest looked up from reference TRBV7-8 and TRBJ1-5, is GAGVSQSPRYKVAKRGQDVALRCDPISGHVSLFWYQQALGQGPEFLTYFQNEAQLDKSGLPSDRFFAERPEGSVSTLKIQRTQQEDSAVYLCASSLRTGPSNQPQHFGDGTRLSIL.

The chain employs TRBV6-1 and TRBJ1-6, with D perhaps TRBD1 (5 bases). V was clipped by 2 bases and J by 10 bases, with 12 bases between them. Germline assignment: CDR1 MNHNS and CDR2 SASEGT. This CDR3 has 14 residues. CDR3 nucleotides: TGTGCCAGCAGTGAATTCAGGGCGGAATCACCCCTCCACTTT. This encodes CASSEFRAESPLHF.

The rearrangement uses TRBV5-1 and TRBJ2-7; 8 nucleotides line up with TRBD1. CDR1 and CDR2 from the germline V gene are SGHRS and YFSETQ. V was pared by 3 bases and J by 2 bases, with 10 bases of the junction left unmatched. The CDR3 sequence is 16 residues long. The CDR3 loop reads CASSSNAGTGTYEQYF. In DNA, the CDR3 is TGCGCCAGCAGCTCAAACGCGGGGACAGGAACCTACGAGCAGTACTTC. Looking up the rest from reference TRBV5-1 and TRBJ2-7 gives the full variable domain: KAGVTQTPRYLIKTRGQQVTLSCSPISGHRSVSWYQQTPGQGLQFLFEYFSETQRNKGNFPGRFSGRQFSNSRSEMNVSTLELGDSALYLCASSSNAGTGTYEQYFGPGTRLTVT.

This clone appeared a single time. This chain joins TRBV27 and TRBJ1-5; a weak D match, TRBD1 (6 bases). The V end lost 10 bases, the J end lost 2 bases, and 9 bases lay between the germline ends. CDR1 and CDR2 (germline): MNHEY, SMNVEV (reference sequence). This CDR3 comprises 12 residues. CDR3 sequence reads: CATRQGNQPQHF. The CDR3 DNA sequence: TGTGCCACCCGACAGGGCAATCAGCCCCAGCATTTT.

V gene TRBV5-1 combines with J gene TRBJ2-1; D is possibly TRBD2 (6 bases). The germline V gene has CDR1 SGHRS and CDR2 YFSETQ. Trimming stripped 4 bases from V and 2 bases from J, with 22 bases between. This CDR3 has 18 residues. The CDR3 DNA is TGCGCCAGCAGCCACCCGGAGCTGATGGGGAGGACCTACAATGAGCAGTTCTTC. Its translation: CASSHPELMGRTYNEQFF.

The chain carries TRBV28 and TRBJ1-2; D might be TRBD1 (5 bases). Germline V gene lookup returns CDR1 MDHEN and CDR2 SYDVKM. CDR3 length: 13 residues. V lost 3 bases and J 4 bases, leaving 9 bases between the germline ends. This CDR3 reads CASSLTESYGYTF. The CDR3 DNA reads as TGTGCCAGCAGTTTGACAGAATCCTATGGCTACACCTTC.